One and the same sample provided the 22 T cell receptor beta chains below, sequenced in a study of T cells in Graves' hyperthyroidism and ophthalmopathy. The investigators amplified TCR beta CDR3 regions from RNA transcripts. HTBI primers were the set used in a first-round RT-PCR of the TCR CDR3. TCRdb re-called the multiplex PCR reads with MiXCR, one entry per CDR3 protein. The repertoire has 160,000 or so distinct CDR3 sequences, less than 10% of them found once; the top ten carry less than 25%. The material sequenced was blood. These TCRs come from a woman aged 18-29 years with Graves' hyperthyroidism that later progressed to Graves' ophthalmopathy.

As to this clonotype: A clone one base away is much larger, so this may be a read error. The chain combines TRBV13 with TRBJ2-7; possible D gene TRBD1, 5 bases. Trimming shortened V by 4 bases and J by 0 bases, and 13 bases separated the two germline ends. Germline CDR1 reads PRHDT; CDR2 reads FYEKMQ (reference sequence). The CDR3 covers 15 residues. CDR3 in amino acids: CASSSEQVNSYEQYF. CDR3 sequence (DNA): TGTGCCAGCAGCTCAGAACAGGTCAACTCCTACGAGCAGTACTTC.

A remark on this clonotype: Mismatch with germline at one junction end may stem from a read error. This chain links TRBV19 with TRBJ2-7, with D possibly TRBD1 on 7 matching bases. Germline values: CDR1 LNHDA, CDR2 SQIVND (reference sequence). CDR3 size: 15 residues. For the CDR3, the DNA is TGTACCAGTAGTATAGATAGTAAGACAGGGAGGGAGCAGTACTTC. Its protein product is CTSSIDSKTGREQYF.

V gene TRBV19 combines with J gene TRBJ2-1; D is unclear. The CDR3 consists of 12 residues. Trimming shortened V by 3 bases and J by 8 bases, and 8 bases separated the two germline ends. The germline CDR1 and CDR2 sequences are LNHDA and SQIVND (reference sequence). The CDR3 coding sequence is TGTGCCAGTAGTATTCGGTCAGATGAGCAGTTCTTC. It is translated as CASSIRSDEQFF.

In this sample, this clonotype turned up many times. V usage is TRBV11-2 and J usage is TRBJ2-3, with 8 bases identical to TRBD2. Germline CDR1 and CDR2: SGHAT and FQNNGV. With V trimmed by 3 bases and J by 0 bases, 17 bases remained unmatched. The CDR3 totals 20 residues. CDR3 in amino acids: CASSFPTLRGLATSTDTQYF. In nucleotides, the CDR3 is TGTGCCAGCAGCTTCCCTACCTTGCGAGGACTAGCCACTAGCACAGATACGCAGTATTTT.

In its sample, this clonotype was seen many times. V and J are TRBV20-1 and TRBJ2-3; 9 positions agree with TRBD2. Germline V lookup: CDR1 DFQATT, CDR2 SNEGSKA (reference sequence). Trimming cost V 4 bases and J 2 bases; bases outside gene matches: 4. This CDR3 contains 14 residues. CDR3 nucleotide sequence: TGCAGTGCTATCGGCGGGGGGGACACAGATACGCAGTATTTT. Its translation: CSAIGGGDTDTQYF.

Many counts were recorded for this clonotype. The CDR3 is CASSEDRVVVNTEAFF. The CDR3 region has the DNA TGTGCCAGCAGTGAAGACAGGGTTGTAGTGAACACTGAAGCTTTCTTT. This chain joins TRBV2 and TRBJ1-1; D possibly corresponds to TRBD1 (6 bases). Germline loops: CDR1 SNHLY, CDR2 FYNNEI. Trimming removed 1 base from V and 0 bases from J, with 12 bases in between. This CDR3 spans 16 amino acids.

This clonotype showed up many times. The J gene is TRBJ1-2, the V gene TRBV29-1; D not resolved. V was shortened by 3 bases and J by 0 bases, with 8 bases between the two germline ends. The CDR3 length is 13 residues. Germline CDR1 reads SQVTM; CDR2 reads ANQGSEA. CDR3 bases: TGCAGCGTTGATGGAGTGGCTAACTATGGCTACACCTTC. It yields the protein CSVDGVANYGYTF.

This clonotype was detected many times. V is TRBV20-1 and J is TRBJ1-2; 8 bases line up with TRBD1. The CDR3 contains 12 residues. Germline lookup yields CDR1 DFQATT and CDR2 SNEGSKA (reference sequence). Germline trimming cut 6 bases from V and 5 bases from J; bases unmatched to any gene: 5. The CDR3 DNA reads TGCAGTGCGGACAGGGTTAGTTATGGCTACACCTTC. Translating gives CSADRVSYGYTF.

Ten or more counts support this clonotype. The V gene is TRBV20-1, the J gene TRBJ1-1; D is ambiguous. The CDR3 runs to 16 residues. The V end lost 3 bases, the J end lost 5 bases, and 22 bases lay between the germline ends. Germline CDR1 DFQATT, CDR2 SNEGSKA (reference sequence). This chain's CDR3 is CSASPPELLIRTEAFF. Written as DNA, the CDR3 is TGCAGTGCTAGCCCCCCAGAATTGTTGATCCGGACTGAAGCTTTCTTT.

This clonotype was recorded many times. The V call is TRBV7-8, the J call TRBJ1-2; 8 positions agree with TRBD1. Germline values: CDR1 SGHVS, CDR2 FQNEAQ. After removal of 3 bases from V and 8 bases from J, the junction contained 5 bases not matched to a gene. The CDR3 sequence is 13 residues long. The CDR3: CASSFEQGEGYTF. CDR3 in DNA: TGTGCCAGCAGCTTCGAACAGGGGGAGGGCTACACCTTC.

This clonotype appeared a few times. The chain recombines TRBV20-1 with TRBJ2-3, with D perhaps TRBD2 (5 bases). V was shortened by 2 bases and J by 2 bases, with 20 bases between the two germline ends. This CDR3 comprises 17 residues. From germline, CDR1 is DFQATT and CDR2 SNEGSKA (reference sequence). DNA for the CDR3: TGCAGTGCTAGATTCGTGCTGGGCGAGGGAAACACAGATACGCAGTATTTT. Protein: CSARFVLGEGNTDTQYF.

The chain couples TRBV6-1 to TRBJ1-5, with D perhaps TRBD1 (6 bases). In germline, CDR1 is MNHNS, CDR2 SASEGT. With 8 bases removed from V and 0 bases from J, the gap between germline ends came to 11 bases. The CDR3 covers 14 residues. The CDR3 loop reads CASRRDNSNQPQHF. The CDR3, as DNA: TGTGCCAGCCGCCGGGACAATAGCAATCAGCCCCAGCATTTT.

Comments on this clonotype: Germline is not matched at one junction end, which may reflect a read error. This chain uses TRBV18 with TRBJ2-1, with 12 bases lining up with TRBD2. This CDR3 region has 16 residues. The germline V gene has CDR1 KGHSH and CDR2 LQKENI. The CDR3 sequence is CAGSQTSGGSYNEQFF. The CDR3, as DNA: TGTGCCGGCTCTCAGACTAGCGGGGGATCCTACAATGAGCAGTTCTTC.

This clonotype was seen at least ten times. The CDR3 nucleotides are TGTGCCAGCTCACCAGAGAGTTACGAGCAGTACTTC. Amino acids: CASSPESYEQYF. The chain carries TRBV18 and TRBJ2-7; D gene unclear. This CDR3 has 12 amino acids. Between the trimmed V and J ends, which lost 2 bases and 4 bases, there was a span of 6 bases. Germline V gene lookup returns CDR1 KGHSH and CDR2 LQKENI. Full variable domain (missing parts from reference TRBV18 and TRBJ2-7): NAGVMQNPRHLVRRRGQEARLRCSPMKGHSHVYWYRQLPEEGLKFMVYLQKENIIDESGMPKERFSAEFPKEGPSILRIQQVVRGDSAAYFCASSPESYEQYFGPGTRLTVT.

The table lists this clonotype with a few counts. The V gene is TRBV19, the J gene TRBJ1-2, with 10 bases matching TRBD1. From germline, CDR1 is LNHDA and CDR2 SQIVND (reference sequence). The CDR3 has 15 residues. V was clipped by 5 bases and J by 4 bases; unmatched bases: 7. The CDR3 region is CASSGQGEWLYGYTF. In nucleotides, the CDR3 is TGTGCCAGTAGTGGACAGGGGGAGTGGCTCTATGGCTACACCTTC.

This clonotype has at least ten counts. The CDR3 sequence is CASSTGGQPQHF. The CDR3, as DNA: TGTGCCAGCAGTACAGGGGGTCAGCCCCAGCATTTT. This chain connects TRBV2 to TRBJ1-5, with 8 positions matching TRBD1. The germline V gene encodes CDR1 SNHLY and CDR2 FYNNEI. V lost 5 bases to trimming and J lost 6 bases; unmatched junction nucleotides: 0. The CDR3 sequence is 12 residues long.

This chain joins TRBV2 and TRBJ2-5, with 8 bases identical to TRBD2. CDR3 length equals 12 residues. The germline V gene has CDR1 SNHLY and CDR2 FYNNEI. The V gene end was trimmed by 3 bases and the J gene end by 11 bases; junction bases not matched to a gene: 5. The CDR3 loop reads CASSEVAGTQYF. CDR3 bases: TGTGCCAGCAGTGAGGTAGCGGGGACACAGTACTTC.

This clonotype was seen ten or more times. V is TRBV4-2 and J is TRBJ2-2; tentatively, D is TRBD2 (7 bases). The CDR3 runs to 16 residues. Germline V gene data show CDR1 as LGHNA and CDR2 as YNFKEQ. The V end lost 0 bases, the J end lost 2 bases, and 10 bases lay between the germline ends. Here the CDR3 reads CASSQEPGGNTGELFF. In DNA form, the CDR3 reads TGTGCCAGCAGCCAAGAGCCGGGGGGCAACACCGGGGAGCTGTTTTTT.

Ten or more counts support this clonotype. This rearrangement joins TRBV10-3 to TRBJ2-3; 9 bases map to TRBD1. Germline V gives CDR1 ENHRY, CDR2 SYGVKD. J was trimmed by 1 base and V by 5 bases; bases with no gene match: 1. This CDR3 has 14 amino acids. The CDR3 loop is CAISRDRGTDTQYF. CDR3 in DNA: TGTGCCATCAGTCGGGACAGGGGCACAGATACGCAGTATTTT.

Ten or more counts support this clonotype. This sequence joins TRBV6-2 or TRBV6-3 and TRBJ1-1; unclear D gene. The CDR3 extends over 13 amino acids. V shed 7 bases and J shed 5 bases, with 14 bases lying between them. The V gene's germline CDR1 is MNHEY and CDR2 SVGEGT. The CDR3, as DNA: TGTGCCAGCAACGTGACCCCGGGAACTGAAGCTTTCTTT. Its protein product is CASNVTPGTEAFF.

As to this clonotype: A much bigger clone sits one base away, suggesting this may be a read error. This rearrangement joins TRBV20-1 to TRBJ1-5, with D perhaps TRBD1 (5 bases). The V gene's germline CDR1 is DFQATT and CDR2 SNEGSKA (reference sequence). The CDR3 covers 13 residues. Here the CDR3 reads CGASWGDNQPQHF. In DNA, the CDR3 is TGCGGTGCTAGCTGGGGGGACAATCAGCCCCAGCATTTT.

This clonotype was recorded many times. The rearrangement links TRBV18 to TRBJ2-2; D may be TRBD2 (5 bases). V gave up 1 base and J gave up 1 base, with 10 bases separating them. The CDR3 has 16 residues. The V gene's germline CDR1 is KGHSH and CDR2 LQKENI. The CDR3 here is CASSPRSAVNTGELFF. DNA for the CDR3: TGTGCCAGCTCACCACGTTCAGCGGTGAACACCGGGGAGCTGTTTTTT.